This T cell receptor (beta chain) appears in the sequencing data of a study of T cells in Graves' hyperthyroidism and ophthalmopathy. Amplification of TCR beta CDR3 regions was performed using RNA transcripts as template. The TCR CDR3 first-round RT-PCR relied on the HTBI primer set. TCRdb independently ran MiXCR on the multiplex PCR reads; one entry per CDR3 protein. There are 650,000 to 750,000 distinct CDR3 sequences in the sample; around 15% occur only once, and roughly 10% lies in the top ten. This clonotype has ten or more counts. This TCR was sampled from a woman aged 18 to 35 with Graves' hyperthyroidism. The specimen sequenced was blood.

DNA of the CDR3: TGCAGTGCTGCGGCCTGGGGACTAGCGGCCACAGATACGCAGTATTTT. This translates into CSAAAWGLAATDTQYF. V usage is TRBV20-1 and J usage is TRBJ2-3; 11 bases align to TRBD2. The CDR3 has 16 amino acids. Germline values: CDR1 DFQATT, CDR2 SNEGSKA (reference sequence). With V trimmed by 5 bases and J by 2 bases, 9 bases remained unmatched.